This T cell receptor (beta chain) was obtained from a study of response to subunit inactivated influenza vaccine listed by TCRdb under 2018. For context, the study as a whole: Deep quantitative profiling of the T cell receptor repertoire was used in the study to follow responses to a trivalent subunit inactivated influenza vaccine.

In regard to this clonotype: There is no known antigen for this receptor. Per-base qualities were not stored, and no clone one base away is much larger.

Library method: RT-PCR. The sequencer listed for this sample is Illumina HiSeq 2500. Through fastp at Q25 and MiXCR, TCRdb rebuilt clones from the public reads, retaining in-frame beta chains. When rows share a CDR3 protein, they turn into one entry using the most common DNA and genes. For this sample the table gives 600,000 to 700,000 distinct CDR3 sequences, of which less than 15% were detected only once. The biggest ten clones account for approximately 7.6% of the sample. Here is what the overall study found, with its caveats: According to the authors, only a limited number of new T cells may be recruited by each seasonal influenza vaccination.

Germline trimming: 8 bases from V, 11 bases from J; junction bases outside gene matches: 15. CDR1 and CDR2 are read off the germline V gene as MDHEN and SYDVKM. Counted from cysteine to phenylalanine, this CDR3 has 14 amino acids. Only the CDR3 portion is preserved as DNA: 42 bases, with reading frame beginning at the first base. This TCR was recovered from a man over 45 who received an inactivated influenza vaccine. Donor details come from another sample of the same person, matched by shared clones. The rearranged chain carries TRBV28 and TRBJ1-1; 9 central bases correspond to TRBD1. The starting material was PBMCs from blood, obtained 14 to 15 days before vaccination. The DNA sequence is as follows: TGTGCCAGCGGAACCCCTTCGGGACAGGGCTGGGCTTTCTTT. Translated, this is CASGTPSGQGWAFF.